The clone carrying this TCR beta chain was detected ten times or more. Its target is not known. Library preparation for TCR beta used quantitative 5'-RACE with molecular barcodes. MiXCR, applied by TCRdb to the 5' RACE reads, yields one record per CDR3 protein. The sample includes 700,000 to 850,000 distinct CDR3 sequences, roughly 10% of them seen just once. This specimen belongs to a study of CD8 T cells in ankylosing spondylitis. General study findings and limits: The authors found the disease-linked clones to be CD8+ and relatively rare in peripheral blood. One TCR beta motif, made up of seven to nine highly homologous variants, appeared characteristic of ankylosing spondylitis blood. In synovial fluid and blood from reactive arthritis, some motif variants were previously reported. Within matched ankylosing spondylitis synovial fluid, disease-linked clones were reportedly significantly enriched.

Germline CDR1 and CDR2: MNHNS and SASEGT. The CDR3 extends over 17 amino acids. V lost 5 bases and J lost 4; bases outside the gene matches: 10. The chain uses TRBV6-1 and TRBJ2-2, with 10 bases lining up with TRBD1. The sequence derives from a male donor with ankylosing spondylitis. Specimen: blood, either unsorted or a sorted T cell fraction (not recorded which). The CDR3 protein is CASSRTGGPWGTGELFF. CDR3 DNA: TGTGCCAGCAGTAGGACAGGGGGACCTTGGGGCACCGGGGAGCTGTTTTTT.